A selection of T cell receptor beta chains follows, all from one sample in a study of blood T cells in healthy people across ages. One entry per CDR3 protein, called by TCRdb with MiXCR from the 5' RACE reads. Found here are approximately 670,000 distinct CDR3 sequences, around 41% of them singletons; the top ten hold approximately 31%. The sequenced sample was blood. These receptor sequences come from a man older than 75 in good health. Both conserved end residues are part of each CDR3. D genes are given only for firm matches. A clone size is listed for some rows: how often the clone was seen (once, few, many), or a class if it is expanded.

CDR3 | DNA | J | D | size | V
CASSHAGTTSEQFF | TGCGCCAGCAGCCATGCCGGGACTACTAGTGAGCAGTTCTTC | TRBJ2-1 | TRBD2 | NA | TRBV4-3
CASSTRTGPTNEKLFF | TGTGCCAGCAGCACTAGGACAGGCCCAACTAATGAAAAACTGTTTTTT | TRBJ1-4 | TRBD1 | NA | TRBV7-9
CASSTRPGPFYGEQFF | TGTGCCAGCAGTACCAGGCCGGGGCCCTTTTACGGTGAGCAGTTCTTC | TRBJ2-1 | NA | NA | TRBV6-2/TRBV6-3
CSQTGTSGAINEQFF | TGCAGTCAAACCGGGACTAGCGGGGCGATAAATGAGCAGTTCTTC | TRBJ2-1 | TRBD2 | NA | TRBV20-1
CSARDPAGVFYNEQFF | TGCAGTGCTAGAGATCCTGCGGGAGTCTTCTACAATGAGCAGTTCTTC | TRBJ2-1 | TRBD2 | few | TRBV20-1
CASSFGTSGQETQYF | TGTGCCAGCAGCTTTGGGACTAGCGGACAAGAGACCCAGTACTTC | TRBJ2-5 | TRBD2 | few | TRBV11-3
CASSTWTAPDSPLHF | TGTGCCAGCAGCACCTGGACGGCCCCCGATTCACCCCTCCACTTT | TRBJ1-6 | NA | NA | TRBV14
CASRVLGQGFLYEQYF | TGTGCCAGCAGGGTGTTAGGACAGGGGTTCCTCTACGAGCAGTACTTC | TRBJ2-7 | TRBD1 | NA | TRBV11-3
CASMGAGEQYF | TGTGCCAGCATGGGGGCGGGTGAGCAGTACTTC | TRBJ2-7 | NA | NA | TRBV27
CASSATGGRYGYTF | TGTGCCAGCAGCGCAACGGGCGGCCGCTATGGCTACACCTTC | TRBJ1-2 | NA | NA | TRBV7-3
CASSQVRFQNERFF | TGTGCCAGCAGCCAAGTGAGGTTTCAGAATGAGCGGTTCTTC | TRBJ2-1 | NA | NA | TRBV14
CASSLLGGPVYEQYF | TGTGCCAGCAGTTTATTGGGGGGCCCAGTCTACGAGCAGTACTTC | TRBJ2-7 | NA | medium-sized | TRBV28
CAISQFELSTDTQYF | TGTGCCATCAGCCAGTTTGAATTGTCGACAGATACGCAGTATTTT | TRBJ2-3 | NA | NA | TRBV10-3
CASSLASAGGSDTQYF | TGTGCCAGCAGCTTAGCTTCAGCGGGAGGGTCAGATACGCAGTATTTT | TRBJ2-3 | TRBD2 | many | TRBV7-2
CASSFRGQGADTQYF | TGTGCCAGCAGCTTCAGGGGACAGGGGGCAGATACGCAGTATTTT | TRBJ2-3 | TRBD1 | NA | TRBV9
CASSLWTSGSTDTQYF | TGTGCCAGCAGTCTCTGGACTAGCGGTTCCACAGATACGCAGTATTTT | TRBJ2-3 | TRBD2 | NA | TRBV12-3/TRBV12-4
CASSYRPGVSGYTF | TGTGCCAGCAGTTACCGGCCCGGGGTGAGTGGCTACACCTTC | TRBJ1-2 | NA | NA | TRBV6-2/TRBV6-3
CDLARGDYEQFF | TGTGACTTAGCCAGGGGAGACTATGAGCAGTTCTTC | TRBJ2-1 | NA | NA | TRBV3-1
CSAWGETDNEQYF | TGCAGTGCTTGGGGAGAGACCGACAATGAGCAGTACTTC | TRBJ2-7 | NA | NA | TRBV20-1
CASSSRDLQNEQFF | TGTGCCAGCAGTTCCCGGGACTTACAGAATGAGCAGTTCTTC | TRBJ2-1 | NA | few | TRBV27
CASSRLTSRDSEQYF | TGTGCCAGCAGCCGATTAACGTCCCGGGACAGCGAGCAGTACTTC | TRBJ2-7 | TRBD1 | once | TRBV14
CASSQSYSRNQPQHF | TGTGCCAGCAGCCAATCGTACAGCCGCAATCAGCCCCAGCATTTT | TRBJ1-5 | NA | NA | TRBV16
CASSLGTAGGQETQYF | TGTGCCAGCAGTTTAGGAACCGCGGGAGGGCAAGAGACCCAGTACTTC | TRBJ2-5 | TRBD2 | NA | TRBV12-3/TRBV12-4
CASSLSGVETQYF | TGTGCCAGCAGTTTATCAGGGGTCGAGACCCAGTACTTC | TRBJ2-5 | NA | few | TRBV27
CASSLARDRGREAGANVLTF | TGTGCCAGCAGCTTGGCCCGAGACAGGGGGCGCGAAGCTGGGGCCAACGTCCTGACTTTC | TRBJ2-6 | TRBD1 | NA | TRBV5-5
CASSLPGVNTEAFF | TGTGCCAGCAGTTTGCCAGGTGTGAACACTGAAGCTTTCTTT | TRBJ1-1 | NA | few | TRBV28
CSARDRPKLVLQETQYF | TGCAGTGCTAGAGATCGCCCCAAGCTAGTCCTACAAGAGACCCAGTACTTC | TRBJ2-5 | NA | many | TRBV20-1
CASSLNGEGGYQPQHF | TGTGCCAGCAGTTTAAACGGAGAGGGGGGATATCAGCCCCAGCATTTT | TRBJ1-5 | NA | few | TRBV28
CASSQRRDSSEQFF | TGCGCCAGCAGCCAACGCCGGGACAGTAGTGAGCAGTTCTTC | TRBJ2-1 | TRBD1 | NA | TRBV4-3
CASSQDLMETQYF | TGCGCCAGCAGCCAAGATTTGATGGAGACCCAGTACTTC | TRBJ2-5 | NA | few | TRBV4-3
CASSPFGGTGELFF | TGTGCCAGCAGCCCCTTCGGGGGTACCGGGGAGCTGTTTTTT | TRBJ2-2 | NA | NA | TRBV7-3
CASRETNNSPLHF | TGTGCCAGCAGGGAGACAAATAATTCACCCCTCCACTTT | TRBJ1-6 | NA | NA | TRBV7-2
CASTSPGKNIQYF | TGTGCCAGCACCTCGCCAGGGAAAAACATTCAGTACTTC | TRBJ2-4 | NA | few | TRBV6-2/TRBV6-3
CASSLGSLDTQYF | TGTGCCAGCAGCTTAGGGTCATTGGATACGCAGTATTTT | TRBJ2-3 | NA | many | TRBV7-9
CASSSRNADTQYF | TGTGCCAGCAGTAGTCGGAACGCAGATACGCAGTATTTT | TRBJ2-3 | NA | few | TRBV12-3/TRBV12-4
CSIGLAGEYEQYF | TGCAGCATTGGGCTAGCGGGCGAGTACGAGCAGTACTTC | TRBJ2-7 | TRBD2 | NA | TRBV29-1
CSAKEDRGFNEQYF | TGCAGTGCAAAGGAGGACAGGGGATTCAATGAGCAGTACTTC | TRBJ2-7 | TRBD1 | few | TRBV20-1
CSAEQGGYTF | TGCAGCGCTGAGCAGGGTGGCTACACCTTC | TRBJ1-2 | NA | once | TRBV29-1
CASSYYTSGSRGTGELFF | TGTGCCAGCAGTTACTATACTAGCGGGAGCCGCGGCACCGGGGAGCTGTTTTTT | TRBJ2-2 | TRBD2 | NA | TRBV6-2/TRBV6-3
CAWKPGGQETQYF | TGTGCCTGGAAACCCGGGGGGCAAGAGACCCAGTACTTC | TRBJ2-5 | TRBD2 | NA | TRBV30
CASSYQLGGRWGGKTQPQHF | TGTGCCAGCAGTTACCAACTCGGAGGTAGATGGGGCGGTAAGACTCAGCCCCAGCATTTT | TRBJ1-5 | NA | few | TRBV6-2/TRBV6-3
CASEDSGTDTQYF | TGTGCCAGCGAGGACTCAGGCACAGATACGCAGTATTTT | TRBJ2-3 | NA | few | TRBV5-6
CASSPPDRRNTGELFF | TGCGCCAGCAGCCCGCCCGACAGGAGGAACACCGGGGAGCTGTTTTTT | TRBJ2-2 | NA | NA | TRBV4-1
CASSEMTSGIRETQYF | TGTGCCAGCAGTGAGATGACTAGCGGGATCCGAGAGACCCAGTACTTC | TRBJ2-5 | TRBD2 | many | TRBV6-1
CASSPGEVSKNIQYF | TGTGCCAGCAGTCCAGGGGAGGTGTCCAAAAACATTCAGTACTTC | TRBJ2-4 | NA | many | TRBV7-2
CATSDPSDGAGELFF | TGTGCCACCAGTGATCCCTCTGACGGAGCCGGGGAGCTGTTTTTT | TRBJ2-2 | NA | few | TRBV24-1
CASSSTGGEGTDTQYF | TGCGCCAGCAGCTCTACAGGGGGCGAGGGCACAGATACGCAGTATTTT | TRBJ2-3 | TRBD1 | NA | TRBV5-1
CSARFGGDTQYF | TGCAGTGCTAGGTTCGGGGGAGATACGCAGTATTTT | TRBJ2-3 | NA | few | TRBV20-1
CSVERGLAGRVDTQYF | TGCAGCGTTGAAAGGGGGCTAGCGGGCAGAGTAGATACGCAGTATTTT | TRBJ2-3 | NA | few | TRBV29-1
CASSQGSPDGETQYF | TGTGCCAGCAGCCAAGGGTCCCCCGACGGAGAGACCCAGTACTTC | TRBJ2-5 | NA | NA | TRBV3-1
CASSLPAVRRGYTF | TGTGCCAGCAGCTTACCGGCAGTAAGGAGAGGCTACACCTTC | TRBJ1-2 | NA | few | TRBV7-2